What follows are 3 T cell receptor beta chains derived from one specimen sequenced in a study of blood T cell repertoires in COVID-19. TCRdb's copy holds only in-frame clones and misses some; the assay was immunoSEQ multiplex PCR. The profile shows over 200,000 clones, roughly 89% of them singletons. The sequenced material came from peripheral blood. Receptor source: a man between 60 and 75 years old who had recovered from COVID-19.

This clone appeared a single time. The chain is built from TRBV5-6 and TRBJ2-6; 9 bases align to TRBD1. The CDR3 is 18 residues long. V shed 1 base and J 0 bases; nucleotides not matched to a gene: 5. CDR1 and CDR2 from the germline V gene are SGHDT and YYEEEE. CDR3 coding DNA: TGTGCCAGCAGCTTGACGACAGGGGGAAGCTCTGGGGCCAACGTCCTGACTTTC. Protein product: CASSLTTGGSSGANVLTF.

The rearrangement uses TRBV18 and TRBJ2-1; D unresolved. The ends were cut back, 3 bases at V and 3 bases at J, with 9 bases in the middle. The CDR3 contains 14 residues. Germline CDR1 KGHSH, CDR2 LQKENI. The CDR3 reads CASSPSAGYNEQFF. CDR3 in DNA: TGTGCCAGCTCACCGAGTGCAGGCTACAATGAGCAGTTCTTC. Using reference TRBV18 and TRBJ2-1 for the parts outside the CDR3, the full variable domain is NAGVMQNPRHLVRRRGQEARLRCSPMKGHSHVYWYRQLPEEGLKFMVYLQKENIIDESGMPKERFSAEFPKEGPSILRIQQVVRGDSAAYFCASSPSAGYNEQFFGPGTRLTVL.

This clone was recorded many times. The CDR3 sequence is CASSKRTSDYEQYF. The CDR3, as DNA: TGTGCCAGCAGTAAACGGACTAGCGACTACGAGCAGTACTTC. This chain connects TRBV6-5 to TRBJ2-7; 9 bases line up with TRBD2. This CDR3 is 14 amino acids long. CDR1 is MNHEY and CDR2 is SVGAGI in the germline V gene. The V gene end was trimmed by 5 bases and the J gene end by 3 bases; junction bases not matched to a gene: 5.